This T cell receptor (beta chain) comes out of a study of naive and memory T cell subsets. CDR1 is SEHNR and CDR2 is FQNEAQ in the germline V gene (reference sequence). This CDR3 has 14 residues. The ends lost 5 bases at V and 1 base at J; junction bases unmatched: 5. CMV status came from CD4+ T cell IFNgamma after overnight CMV lysate stimulation of fresh PBMCs. The beta constant-region primer was an equimolar mix of two oligonucleotides covering TRBC1 and TRBC2. TCRdb independently ran MiXCR on the UMI-ligation and nested PCR reads; one entry per CDR3 protein. The sample has some 83,000 distinct CDR3 sequences, 10% to 15% seen once.

The chain couples TRBV7-9 to TRBJ2-7; 7 bases fit TRBD1. The material sequenced was central memory CD4+ T cells from blood. The receptor was isolated from a human donor in good health. CDR3 residues: CASSPKTGSYEQYF. DNA for the CDR3: TGTGCCAGCAGCCCGAAGACAGGGTCCTACGAGCAGTACTTC.